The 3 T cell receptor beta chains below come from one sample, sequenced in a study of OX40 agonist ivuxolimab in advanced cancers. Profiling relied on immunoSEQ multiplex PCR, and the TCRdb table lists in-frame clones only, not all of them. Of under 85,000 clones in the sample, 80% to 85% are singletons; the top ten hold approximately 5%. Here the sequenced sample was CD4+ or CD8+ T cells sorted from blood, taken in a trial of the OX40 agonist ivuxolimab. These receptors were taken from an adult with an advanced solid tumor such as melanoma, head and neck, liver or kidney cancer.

Here the CDR3 reads CAWSPGGGQRKYF. The CDR3 DNA is TGTGCCTGGAGCCCCGGGGGGGGGCAGAGGAAGTACTTC. The chain combines TRBV30 with TRBJ2-7, with 8 bases aligning to TRBD2. V was pared by 3 bases and J by 11 bases, with 12 bases of the junction left unmatched. Germline V lookup: CDR1 GTSNPN, CDR2 SVGIG (reference sequence). The CDR3 extends over 13 amino acids.

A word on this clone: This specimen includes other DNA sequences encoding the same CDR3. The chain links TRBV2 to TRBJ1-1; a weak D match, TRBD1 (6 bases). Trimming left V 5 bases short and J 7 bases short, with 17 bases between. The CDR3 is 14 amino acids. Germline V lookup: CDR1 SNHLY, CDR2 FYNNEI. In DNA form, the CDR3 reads TGTGCCAGCAGTCTACAGGGTGGAGCTATTGAAGCTTTCTTT. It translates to CASSLQGGAIEAFF.

The CDR3 spells CASSQVRGVNSPLHF. DNA of the CDR3: TGTGCCAGCAGCCAGGTTAGGGGTGTAAATTCACCCCTCCACTTT. This chain connects TRBV5-5 to TRBJ1-6, with D possibly matching TRBD1 (5 bases). Trimming pared 4 bases from V and 7 bases from J, leaving 15 bases between. Germline V CDR1 and CDR2: SGHKS, YYEKEE (reference sequence). The CDR3 is 15 amino acids. The full variable domain, in which reference TRBV5-5 and TRBJ1-6 provide the parts outside the CDR3, is DAGVTQSPTHLIKTRGQQVTLRCSPISGHKSVSWYQQVLGQGPQFIFQYYEKEERGRGNFPDRFSARQFPNYSSELNVNALLLGDSALYLCASSQVRGVNSPLHFGNGTRLTVT.